These 12 T cell receptor beta chains share one sample of origin, sequenced in a study of beta chain features in type 1 diabetes. The sequenced template was cDNA made from the entire isolated RNA. This table comes from immunoSEQ multiplex PCR, and its TCRdb copy is limited to in-frame clones, with some not included. The sample holds under 300,000 clones, 27% seen once. Sample: central memory CD4+ T cells from blood. The receptors here all came from a man aged 25 to 40 in good health.

The rearrangement links TRBV2 to TRBJ1-1, with 7 bases aligning to TRBD1. Germline CDR1 is SNHLY and CDR2 is FYNNEI. The CDR3 runs to 13 residues. V was pared by 5 bases and J by 2 bases, with 2 bases of the junction left unmatched. In DNA form, the CDR3 reads TGTGCCAGCAGTTGGGACAGAAACACTGAAGCTTTCTTT. It codes for CASSWDRNTEAFF.

The rearrangement joins TRBV27 to TRBJ1-2; D call uncertain. Germline CDR1 and CDR2: MNHEY and SMNVEV (reference sequence). With 5 bases removed from V and 4 bases from J, the gap between germline ends came to 8 bases. This CDR3 spans 12 amino acids. The CDR3 nucleotides read TGTGCCAGCAGTGCGGACGGCTATGGCTACACCTTC. The encoded protein is CASSADGYGYTF.

This clone has more than one count but fewer than ten. V and J are TRBV27 and TRBJ2-7; tentative D call: TRBD2 (6 bases). The germline CDR1 and CDR2 sequences are MNHEY and SMNVEV (reference sequence). V was clipped by 4 bases and J by 6 bases, with 16 bases between them. This CDR3 is 14 amino acids long. CDR3 region: CASSYSGTGGEQYF. The CDR3 region has the DNA TGTGCCAGCAGTTACTCCGGGACTGGAGGCGAGCAGTACTTC.

This clone was counted between two and nine times. The rearrangement joins TRBV6-6 to TRBJ2-5; unclear D gene. V lost 0 bases, J lost 4 bases, and 12 bases lay in between. The germline V gene encodes CDR1 MNHNY and CDR2 SVGAGI (reference sequence). This CDR3 comprises 15 residues. In DNA, the CDR3 is TGTGCCAGCAGTTACTCGCCTCAGTCAACAGAGACCCAGTACTTC. It codes for CASSYSPQSTETQYF.

In DNA form, the CDR3 reads TGTGCCAGTAGTATTTCTAGCGGGAGGCTATACAATGAGCAGTTCTTC. Protein: CASSISSGRLYNEQFF. This sequence joins TRBV19 and TRBJ2-1, with 11 nucleotides matching TRBD2. Trimming cost V 3 bases and J 4 bases; bases outside gene matches: 5. The germline gives CDR1 LNHDA, CDR2 SQIVND (reference sequence). The length of the CDR3 is 16 residues.

This clone showed up just a few times. The chain is built from TRBV19 and TRBJ2-7, with TRBD1 identical over 7 bases. V lost 5 bases, J lost 0 bases, and 4 bases stayed unmatched. Germline CDR1 reads LNHDA; CDR2 reads SQIVND (reference sequence). This CDR3 comprises 14 residues. CDR3 DNA: TGTGCCAGTAGTCGGGACAGCCCCTCCTACGAGCAGTACTTC. The encoded protein is CASSRDSPSYEQYF.

This clone was found a few times. The CDR3 region has the DNA TGTGCCAGCAGAACCGACAGCGCGAACACCGGGGAGCTGTTTTTT. Encoded protein: CASRTDSANTGELFF. The chain uses TRBV2 and TRBJ2-2, with a tentative D call TRBD1 (5 bases). Germline V gene data show CDR1 as SNHLY and CDR2 as FYNNEI. This CDR3 has 15 amino acids. The germline V and J ends were trimmed by 6 bases and 0 bases, with 11 bases remaining between them.

The rearrangement links TRBV7-9 to TRBJ1-4; possibly TRBD1 for D (6 bases). The CDR3 consists of 14 residues. CDR1 is SEHNR and CDR2 is FQNEAQ in the germline V gene (reference sequence). Trimming took 2 bases from V and 5 from J, leaving 9 bases between them. CDR3 amino acids: CASSLQGRNEKLFF. Written as DNA, the CDR3 is TGTGCCAGCAGCTTACAGGGGCGGAATGAAAAACTGTTTTTT.

This rearrangement joins TRBV5-1 to TRBJ2-7, with 8 bases lining up with TRBD1. From germline, CDR1 is SGHRS and CDR2 YFSETQ. V dropped 3 bases and J dropped 1; count of bases not matched to a gene: 6. The CDR3 is 15 amino acids. The CDR3 here is CASSWGQAPSYEQYF. CDR3 bases: TGCGCCAGCAGCTGGGGACAGGCCCCTTCCTACGAGCAGTACTTC.

CDR3 region: CASSHPTALLPYEQYF. CDR3 DNA: TGTGCCAGCAGCCACCCGACGGCCCTCCTTCCCTACGAGCAGTACTTC. This sequence joins TRBV14 and TRBJ2-7; D is ambiguous. Trimming removed 3 bases at V and 2 bases at J, with 17 bases between. CDR3 size: 16 residues. Looked up from germline, CDR1 is SGHDN and CDR2 is FVKESK.

V gene TRBV10-3 combines with J gene TRBJ2-7, with TRBD1 identical over 10 bases. Trimming removed 6 bases from V and 2 bases from J; junction bases left unmatched: 7. This CDR3 region has 15 residues. The germline V gene has CDR1 ENHRY and CDR2 SYGVKD. CDR3 protein: CAIRGTGVPAYEQYF. The CDR3 nucleotides are TGTGCCATCAGGGGGACAGGGGTTCCGGCCTACGAGCAGTACTTC.

The chain has TRBV11-3 and TRBJ2-4; 7 positions agree with TRBD2. With V trimmed by 8 bases and J by 1 base, 11 bases remained unmatched. Germline CDR1 and CDR2: SGHNT and YENEEA. The CDR3 length is 16 residues. The CDR3 DNA follows: TGTGCCAGCCCCTTAGCCAGGACTAGGGCCAAAAACATTCAGTACTTC. It encodes CASPLARTRAKNIQYF. Combining the CDR3 with reference TRBV11-3 and TRBJ2-4 gives the whole variable domain EAGVVQSPRYKIIEKKQPVAFWCNPISGHNTLYWYLQNLGQGPELLIRYENEEAVDDSQLPKDRFSAERLKGVDSTLKIQPAELGDSAVYLCASPLARTRAKNIQYFGAGTRLSVL.